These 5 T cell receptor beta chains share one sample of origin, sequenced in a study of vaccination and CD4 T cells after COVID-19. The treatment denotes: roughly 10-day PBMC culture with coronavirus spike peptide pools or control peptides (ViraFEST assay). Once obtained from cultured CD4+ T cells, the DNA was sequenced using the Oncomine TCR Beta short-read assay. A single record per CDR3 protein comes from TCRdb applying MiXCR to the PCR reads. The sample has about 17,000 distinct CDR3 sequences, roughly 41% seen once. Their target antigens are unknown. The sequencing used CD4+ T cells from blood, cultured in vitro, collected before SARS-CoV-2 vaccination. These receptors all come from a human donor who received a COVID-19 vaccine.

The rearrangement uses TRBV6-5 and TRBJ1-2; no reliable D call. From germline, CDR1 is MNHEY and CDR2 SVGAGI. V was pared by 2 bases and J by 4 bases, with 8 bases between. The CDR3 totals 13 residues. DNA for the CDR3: TGTGCCAGCAGTTACGACAAGGGCTATGGCTACACCTTC. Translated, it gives CASSYDKGYGYTF.

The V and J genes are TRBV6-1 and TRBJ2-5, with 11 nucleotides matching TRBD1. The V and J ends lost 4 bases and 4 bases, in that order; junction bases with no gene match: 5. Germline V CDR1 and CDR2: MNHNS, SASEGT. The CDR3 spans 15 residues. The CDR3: CASSGWDRGGETQYF. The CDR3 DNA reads TGTGCCAGCAGTGGTTGGGACAGGGGGGGAGAGACCCAGTACTTC.

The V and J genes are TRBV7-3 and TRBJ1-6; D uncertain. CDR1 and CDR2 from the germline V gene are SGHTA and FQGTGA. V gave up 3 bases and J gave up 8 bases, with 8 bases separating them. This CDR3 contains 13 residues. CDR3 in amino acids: CASSFRPDSPLHF. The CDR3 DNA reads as TGTGCCAGCAGCTTCAGACCGGATTCACCCCTCCACTTT.

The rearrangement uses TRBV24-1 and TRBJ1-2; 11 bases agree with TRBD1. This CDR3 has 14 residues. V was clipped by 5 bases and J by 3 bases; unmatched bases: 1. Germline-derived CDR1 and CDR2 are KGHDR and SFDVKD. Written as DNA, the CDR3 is TGTGCCACCAGTGGGACAGGGGGCGACTATGGCTACACCTTC. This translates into CATSGTGGDYGYTF.

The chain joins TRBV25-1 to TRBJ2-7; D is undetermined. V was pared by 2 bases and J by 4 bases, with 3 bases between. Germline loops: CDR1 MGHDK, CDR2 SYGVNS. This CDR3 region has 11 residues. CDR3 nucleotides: TGTGCCAGCAGTGAACAGTACGAGCAGTACTTC. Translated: CASSEQYEQYF.